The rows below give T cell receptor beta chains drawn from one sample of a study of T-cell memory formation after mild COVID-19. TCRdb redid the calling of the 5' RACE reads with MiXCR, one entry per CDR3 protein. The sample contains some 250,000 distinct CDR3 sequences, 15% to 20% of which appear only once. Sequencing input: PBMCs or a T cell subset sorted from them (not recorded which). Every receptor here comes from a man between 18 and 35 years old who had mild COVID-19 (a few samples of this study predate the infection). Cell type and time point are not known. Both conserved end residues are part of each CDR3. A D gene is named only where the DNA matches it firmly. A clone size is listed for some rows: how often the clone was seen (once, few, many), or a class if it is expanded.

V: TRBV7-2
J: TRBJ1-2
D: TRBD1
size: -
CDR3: CASSLGPGGSNYGYTF
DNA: TGTGCCAGCAGCTTAGGGCCAGGGGGCTCTAACTATGGCTACACCTTC

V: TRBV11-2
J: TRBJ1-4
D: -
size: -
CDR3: CASSLRVGAGVGTNEKLFF
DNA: TGTGCCAGCAGCTTAAGGGTCGGGGCAGGGGTTGGAACTAATGAAAAACTGTTTTTT

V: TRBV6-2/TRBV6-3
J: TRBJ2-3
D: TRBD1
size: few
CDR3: CASSRDRVAGSTQYF
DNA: TGTGCCAGCAGTCGGGACAGGGTTGCAGGTAGTACGCAGTATTTT

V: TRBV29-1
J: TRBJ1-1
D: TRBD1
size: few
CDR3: CSVGGTGRSTEAFF
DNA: TGCAGCGTTGGCGGGACAGGGAGGAGCACTGAAGCTTTCTTT

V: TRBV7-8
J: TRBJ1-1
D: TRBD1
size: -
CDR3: CASSLAPGGNTEAFF
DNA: TGTGCCAGCAGCTTAGCGCCAGGGGGGAACACTGAAGCTTTCTTT

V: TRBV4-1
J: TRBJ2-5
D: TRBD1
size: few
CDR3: CASSQAVGTGEETQYF
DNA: TGCGCCAGCAGCCAAGCGGTAGGGACAGGGGAAGAGACCCAGTACTTC

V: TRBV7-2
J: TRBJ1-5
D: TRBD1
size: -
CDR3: CASSASTGDNQPQHF
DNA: TGTGCCAGCAGCGCTTCGACAGGGGACAATCAGCCCCAGCATTTT

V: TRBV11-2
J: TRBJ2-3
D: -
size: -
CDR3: CASSLVGSVTDTQYF
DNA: TGTGCCAGCAGCTTAGTAGGGTCAGTCACAGATACGCAGTATTTT

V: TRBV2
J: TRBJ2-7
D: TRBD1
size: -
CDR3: CASSEGDREGEQYF
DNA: TGTGCCAGCAGTGAAGGGGACAGGGAAGGCGAGCAGTACTTC

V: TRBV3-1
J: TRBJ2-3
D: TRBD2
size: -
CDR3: CASSQEMRGGVRADTQYF
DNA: TGTGCCAGCAGCCAAGAGATGCGCGGGGGGGTTCGCGCAGATACGCAGTATTTT

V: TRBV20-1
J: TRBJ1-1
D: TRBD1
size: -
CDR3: CSATLQGTGTEAFF
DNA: TGCAGTGCCACCTTACAGGGGACTGGCACTGAAGCTTTCTTT

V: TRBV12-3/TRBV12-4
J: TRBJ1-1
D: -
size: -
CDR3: CASSFQATNTEAFF
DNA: TGTGCCAGCAGTTTCCAGGCGACGAACACTGAAGCTTTCTTT

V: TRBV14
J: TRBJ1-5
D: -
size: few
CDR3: CASSRSNQPQHF
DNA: TGTGCCAGCAGCCGGAGCAATCAGCCCCAGCATTTT

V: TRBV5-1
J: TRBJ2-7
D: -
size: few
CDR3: CASSQPPRGRTYEQYF
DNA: TGCGCCAGCAGTCAGCCGCCCAGGGGGAGGACCTACGAGCAGTACTTC

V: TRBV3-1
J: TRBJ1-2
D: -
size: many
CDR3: CASSQEGSYGYTF
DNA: TGTGCCAGCAGCCAAGAGGGGAGCTATGGCTACACCTTC

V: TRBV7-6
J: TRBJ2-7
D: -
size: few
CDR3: CASSLGAGPYEQYF
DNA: TGTGCCAGCAGCCTAGGGGCAGGGCCTTACGAGCAGTACTTC

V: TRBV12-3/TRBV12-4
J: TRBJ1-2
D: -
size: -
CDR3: CASSAASYGYTF
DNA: TGTGCCAGCTCGGCAGCTTCATATGGCTACACCTTC

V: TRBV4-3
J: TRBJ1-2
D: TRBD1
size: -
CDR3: CASSQERQGSYGYTF
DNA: TGCGCCAGCAGCCAAGAGAGACAGGGGTCCTATGGCTACACCTTC

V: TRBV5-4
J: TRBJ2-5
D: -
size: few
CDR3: CASNPGLQETQYF
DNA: TGTGCCAGCAACCCGGGCCTTCAAGAGACCCAGTACTTC

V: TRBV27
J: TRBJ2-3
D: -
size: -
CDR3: CASSLSAGDFTDTQYF
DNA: TGTGCCAGCAGTTTATCAGCAGGGGACTTCACAGATACGCAGTATTTT

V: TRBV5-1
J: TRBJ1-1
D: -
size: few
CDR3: CASRQGTEAFF
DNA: TGCGCCAGCAGGCAGGGCACTGAAGCTTTCTTT

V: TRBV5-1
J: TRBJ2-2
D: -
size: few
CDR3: CASSTGNQAGELFF
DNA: TGCGCCAGCAGCACCGGGAACCAAGCCGGGGAGCTGTTTTTT

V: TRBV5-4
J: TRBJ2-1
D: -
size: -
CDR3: CASSQGIMFYDEQFF
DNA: TGTGCCAGCAGCCAGGGGATAATGTTCTACGATGAGCAGTTCTTC

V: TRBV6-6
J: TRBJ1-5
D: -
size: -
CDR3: CASSYSGFDQPQHF
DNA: TGTGCCAGCAGTTACAGCGGCTTTGACCAGCCCCAGCATTTT

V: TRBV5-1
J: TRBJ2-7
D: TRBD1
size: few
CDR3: CASTPGTGSTYEQYF
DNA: TGCGCCAGCACACCAGGGACAGGGTCCACCTACGAGCAGTACTTC

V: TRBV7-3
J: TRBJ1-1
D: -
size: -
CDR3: CASSFQGIGAEAFF
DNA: TGTGCCAGCAGCTTTCAAGGGATCGGCGCTGAAGCTTTCTTT

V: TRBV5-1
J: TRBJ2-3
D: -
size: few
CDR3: CASSLAAGTLTEDTQYF
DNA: TGCGCCAGCAGCTTGGCCGCTGGTACGTTGACGGAAGATACGCAGTATTTT

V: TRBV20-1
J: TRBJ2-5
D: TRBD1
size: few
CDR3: CSAISPGTGQETQYF
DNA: TGCAGTGCTATCTCACCCGGGACAGGGCAAGAGACCCAGTACTTC

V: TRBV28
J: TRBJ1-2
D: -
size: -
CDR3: CASRIGGANYGYTF
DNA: TGTGCCAGCAGAATAGGGGGGGCTAACTATGGCTACACCTTC

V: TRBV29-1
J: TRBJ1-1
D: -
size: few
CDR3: CSVGGRPNTEAFF
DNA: TGCAGCGTTGGAGGGCGGCCGAACACTGAAGCTTTCTTT

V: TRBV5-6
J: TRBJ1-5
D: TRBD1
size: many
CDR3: CASSLTGGGNQPQHF
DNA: TGTGCCAGCAGTCTTACAGGGGGCGGCAATCAGCCCCAGCATTTT

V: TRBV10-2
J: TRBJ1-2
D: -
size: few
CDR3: CATLKKGINYGYTF
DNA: TGCGCCACCTTAAAGAAAGGGATTAACTATGGCTACACCTTC

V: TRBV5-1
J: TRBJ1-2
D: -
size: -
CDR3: CASSSISGEDGYTF
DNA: TGCGCCAGCAGCTCGATCTCAGGGGAAGATGGCTACACCTTC

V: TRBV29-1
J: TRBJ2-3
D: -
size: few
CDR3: CSGQANGADTQYF
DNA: TGCAGCGGACAGGCCAACGGCGCAGATACGCAGTATTTT

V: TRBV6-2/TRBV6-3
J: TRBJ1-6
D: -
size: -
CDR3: CASTPRASSYNSPLHF
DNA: TGTGCCAGCACCCCTCGGGCCAGCTCCTATAATTCACCCCTCCACTTT

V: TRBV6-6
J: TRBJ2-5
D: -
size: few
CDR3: CASIDGPRRDRQETQYF
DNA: TGTGCCAGCATCGATGGGCCTCGCCGGGACCGTCAAGAGACCCAGTACTTC

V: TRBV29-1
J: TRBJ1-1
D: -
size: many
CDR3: CSPLRVNTEAFF
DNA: TGCAGCCCCCTCCGGGTGAACACTGAAGCTTTCTTT

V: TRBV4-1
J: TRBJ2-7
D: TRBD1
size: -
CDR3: CASSSGQGSGEQYF
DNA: TGCGCCAGCAGCTCGGGACAGGGGTCCGGCGAGCAGTACTTC

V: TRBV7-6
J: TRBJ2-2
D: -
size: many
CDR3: CASSLDTTGELFF
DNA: TGTGCCAGCAGCTTAGACACAACCGGGGAGCTGTTTTTT

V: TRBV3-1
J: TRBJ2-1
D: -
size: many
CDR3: CASSQMTREQFF
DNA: TGTGCCAGCAGCCAAATGACCCGGGAGCAGTTCTTC